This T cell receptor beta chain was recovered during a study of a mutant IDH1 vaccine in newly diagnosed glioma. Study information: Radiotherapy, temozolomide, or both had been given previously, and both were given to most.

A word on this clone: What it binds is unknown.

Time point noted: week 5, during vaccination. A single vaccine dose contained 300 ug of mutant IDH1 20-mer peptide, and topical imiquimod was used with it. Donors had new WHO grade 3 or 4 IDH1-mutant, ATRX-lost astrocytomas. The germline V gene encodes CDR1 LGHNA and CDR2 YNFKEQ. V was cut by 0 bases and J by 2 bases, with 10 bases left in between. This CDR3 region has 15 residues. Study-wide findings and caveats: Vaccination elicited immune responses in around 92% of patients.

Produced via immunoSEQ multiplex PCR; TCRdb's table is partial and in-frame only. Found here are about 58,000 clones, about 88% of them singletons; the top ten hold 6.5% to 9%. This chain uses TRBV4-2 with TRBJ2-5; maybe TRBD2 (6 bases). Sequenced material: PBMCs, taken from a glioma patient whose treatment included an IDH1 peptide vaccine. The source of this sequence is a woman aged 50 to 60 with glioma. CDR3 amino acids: CASSQDGTLQETQYF. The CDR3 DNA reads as TGTGCCAGCAGCCAAGACGGGACTCTTCAAGAGACCCAGTACTTC.